This is a list of T cell receptor beta chains from one sample in a study of T cells in Graves' hyperthyroidism and ophthalmopathy. TCRdb re-derived calls from the multiplex PCR reads in MiXCR, one entry per CDR3 protein. Among fewer than 750,000 distinct CDR3 sequences listed, about 15% were seen once. Sequences were obtained from blood. These receptors all stem from a woman aged 40 to 50 with Graves' ophthalmopathy. Both conserved end residues are part of each CDR3. Each record gives: clone size, D gene, V gene, J gene, CDR3 length, CDR3 protein, CDR3 DNA. D genes are given only for firm matches. Not every row has a clone size; where given, it reads once, few, many or a size class.

>many|-|TRBV6-2/TRBV6-3|TRBJ2-2|13
CASTHGRTGELFF
TGTGCCAGCACCCATGGGAGAACCGGGGAGCTGTTTTTT
>many|-|TRBV7-6|TRBJ2-3|12
CASSAPTDTQYF
TGTGCCAGCAGCGCCCCCACAGATACGCAGTATTTT
>many|-|TRBV4-2|TRBJ2-3|17
CASSQEFAGVGTDTQYF
TGTGCCAGCAGCCAAGAGTTCGCGGGTGTTGGCACAGATACGCAGTATTTT
>many|TRBD1|TRBV28|TRBJ1-2|14
CASSLTGGIYGYTF
TGTGCCAGCAGTTTAACAGGGGGCATCTATGGCTACACCTTC
>many|TRBD2|TRBV9|TRBJ2-5|15
CASNLAGAFQETQYF
TGTGCCAGCAACCTAGCGGGAGCGTTCCAAGAGACCCAGTACTTC
>many|-|TRBV4-2|TRBJ2-7|14
CASSQEGGPYEQYF
TGTGCCAGCAGCCAAGAAGGAGGGCCCTACGAGCAGTACTTC
>many|-|TRBV27|TRBJ2-2|13
CASLRRGTGELFF
TGTGCCAGCCTTCGGAGGGGCACCGGGGAGCTGTTTTTT
>many|-|TRBV28|TRBJ2-7|15
CASSPPAGALYEQYF
TGTGCCAGCAGCCCACCGGCAGGGGCCCTCTACGAGCAGTACTTC
>-|-|TRBV12-3/TRBV12-4|TRBJ2-2|16
CASSFTPGSGTGELFF
TGTGCCAGCAGTTTTACCCCAGGGAGTGGAACCGGGGAGCTGTTTTTT
>few|-|TRBV5-1|TRBJ1-5|14
CASSPNDRSEPQHF
TGCGCCAGCAGCCCCAACGACAGGAGCGAGCCCCAGCATTTT
>many|-|TRBV7-2|TRBJ2-5|13
CASSSRGGETQYF
TGTGCCAGCAGCTCTAGGGGGGGAGAGACCCAGTACTTC
>many|TRBD1|TRBV6-2/TRBV6-3|TRBJ1-2|12
CASTDRRYGYTF
TGTGCCAGCACGGACAGGCGGTATGGCTACACCTTC
>few|TRBD2|TRBV9|TRBJ2-7|16
CASSVAASGKSYEQYF
TGTGCCAGCAGCGTAGCGGCTAGCGGGAAATCCTACGAGCAGTACTTC
>many|-|TRBV7-8|TRBJ1-2|14
CASSLLNIPEGYTF
TGTGCCAGCAGCTTATTGAACATCCCGGAGGGCTACACCTTC
>-|-|TRBV30|TRBJ2-5|16
CAWSKVRGLLKETQYF
TGTGCCTGGAGTAAGGTTCGGGGACTTTTAAAAGAGACCCAGTACTTC
>many|-|TRBV11-3|TRBJ1-1|11
CASKKGTEAFF
TGTGCCAGCAAAAAGGGAACTGAAGCTTTCTTT
>many|-|TRBV20-1|TRBJ2-5|14
CSASVAEYQETQYF
TGCAGTGCTTCGGTAGCGGAGTACCAAGAGACCCAGTACTTC
>many|-|TRBV10-3|TRBJ1-2|12
CAIGTENYGYTF
TGTGCCATCGGGACGGAGAACTATGGCTACACCTTC
>few|-|TRBV15|TRBJ2-5|14
CATSREDIQETQYF
TGTGCCACCAGCAGAGAGGACATCCAAGAGACCCAGTACTTC
>many|TRBD1|TRBV12-3/TRBV12-4|TRBJ1-2|14
CASSNRGYTYGYTF
TGTGCCAGCTCAAACAGGGGATATACTTATGGCTACACCTTC
>-|-|TRBV19|TRBJ1-1|13
CASESGVGTEAFF
TGTGCCAGTGAGTCAGGGGTTGGGACTGAAGCTTTCTTT
>many|-|TRBV4-1|TRBJ1-1|16
CASSQDLETKNTEAFF
TGCGCCAGCAGCCAAGATCTGGAGACAAAGAACACTGAAGCTTTCTTT
>many|-|TRBV30|TRBJ2-7|13
CAWSGGSTYEQYF
TGTGCCTGGAGCGGAGGGAGTACCTACGAGCAGTACTTC
>many|-|TRBV20-1|TRBJ2-7|15
CSARDWSGRSYEQYF
TGCAGTGCTAGAGATTGGAGCGGCCGATCCTACGAGCAGTACTTC
>many|-|TRBV10-3|TRBJ2-7|11
CAISESREQYF
TGTGCCATCAGTGAGTCGCGCGAGCAGTACTTC
>-|-|TRBV11-1|TRBJ1-1|14
CASSRPPGQPEAFF
TGTGCCAGCAGCCGACCCCCTGGACAGCCTGAAGCTTTCTTT
>many|TRBD2|TRBV7-9|TRBJ2-7|17
CASSQSGGGLAAYEQYF
TGTGCCAGCAGCCAATCAGGGGGCGGACTAGCGGCCTACGAGCAGTACTTC
>many|TRBD2|TRBV2|TRBJ2-7|14
CASSGNAGGYEQYF
TGTGCCAGCAGTGGGAACGCGGGGGGTTACGAGCAGTACTTC
>-|TRBD2|TRBV6-5|TRBJ2-7|17
CASSYVGRLAGLYEQYF
TGTGCCAGCAGTTACGTCGGTAGACTAGCGGGACTATACGAGCAGTACTTC
>few|-|TRBV29-1|TRBJ1-2|12
CSVEKGHYGYTF
TGCAGCGTTGAAAAAGGGCACTATGGCTACACCTTC
>many|TRBD1|TRBV20-1|TRBJ2-7|14
CSAREDRGLQEQYF
TGCAGTGCTAGAGAGGACAGGGGGCTGCAAGAGCAGTACTTC
>few|TRBD2|TRBV28|TRBJ2-7|16
CASSLFGTSGTYEQYF
TGTGCCAGCAGTTTATTTGGGACTAGCGGGACCTACGAGCAGTACTTC
>-|-|TRBV5-1|TRBJ2-5|13
CASSWTQGETQYF
TGCGCCAGCAGCTGGACCCAAGGGGAGACCCAGTACTTC
>many|TRBD1|TRBV10-2|TRBJ1-5|15
CASSESDRGGQPQHF
TGCGCCAGCAGTGAGTCTGACAGGGGAGGACAGCCCCAGCATTTT
>many|-|TRBV12-3/TRBV12-4|TRBJ1-1|14
CASRKEGGSAEAFF
TGTGCGAGCCGGAAAGAGGGCGGAAGCGCTGAAGCTTTCTTT
>many|TRBD1|TRBV29-1|TRBJ2-4|13
CSVEKGGDIIQYF
TGCAGCGTTGAAAAAGGGGGCGATATCATTCAGTACTTC
>many|TRBD1|TRBV20-1|TRBJ2-7|13
CSASTGESYEQYF
TGCAGTGCTAGTACAGGGGAGTCCTACGAGCAGTACTTC
>many|-|TRBV11-2|TRBJ1-3|15
CASSLDGYSGNTIYF
TGTGCCAGCAGCTTGGACGGGTACTCTGGAAACACCATATATTTT
>many|-|TRBV28|TRBJ1-2|13
CASSNDRFYGYTF
TGTGCCAGCAGCAATGACAGGTTCTATGGCTACACCTTC
>many|-|TRBV6-1|TRBJ1-2|13
CASTDLGTYGYTF
TGTGCCAGCACCGATCTGGGGACCTATGGCTACACCTTC
>many|-|TRBV6-2/TRBV6-3|TRBJ2-2|15
CASRREADNTGELFF
TGTGCCAGCCGGAGAGAAGCGGATAACACCGGGGAGCTGTTTTTT
>many|TRBD1|TRBV6-2/TRBV6-3|TRBJ1-5|13
CASRTTGDQPQHF
TGTGCCAGCAGAACCACAGGGGATCAGCCCCAGCATTTT
>many|-|TRBV20-1|TRBJ1-1|12
CSARARGIEAFF
TGCAGTGCTAGAGCTAGGGGGATTGAAGCTTTCTTT
>many|-|TRBV15|TRBJ2-5|14
CATSRAGVSETQYF
TGTGCCACCAGCAGAGCGGGAGTTTCAGAGACCCAGTACTTC
>many|-|TRBV6-2/TRBV6-3|TRBJ2-5|13
CASSQAWEETQYF
TGTGCCAGCAGCCAGGCATGGGAAGAGACCCAGTACTTC
>few|-|TRBV25-1|TRBJ2-5|16
CASSGGVDRRSETQYF
TGTGCCAGCAGTGGAGGGGTTGACAGGAGAAGCGAGACCCAGTACTTC